Listed below are T cell receptor beta chains from one sample, sequenced in a study of blood T cells in healthy people across ages. TCRdb used MiXCR to reprocess the 5' RACE reads, holding one entry per CDR3 protein. The table shows around 1,000,000 distinct CDR3 sequences, with about 25% occurring only once. These data also formed part of another study, on T cells of mothers and their children.

The specimen sequenced was blood. The receptors were gathered from a girl aged 2-9 years in good health. Both conserved end residues are part of each CDR3. D genes are given only for firm matches. A clone size is listed for some rows: how often the clone was seen (once, few, many), or a class if it is expanded.

cdr3_aa cdr3_nt v_call d_call clone_size j_call
CASSQRSHSNTEAFF TGTGCCAGCAGCCAAAGGTCACACTCGAACACTGAAGCTTTCTTT TRBV12-3/TRBV12-4 . . TRBJ1-1
CASSRERGVAGGRETQYF TGTGCCAGCAGCAGGGAGCGTGGGGTAGCGGGGGGGCGTGAGACCCAGTACTTC TRBV4-2 TRBD2 . TRBJ2-5
CASSYDRPNQPQHF TGTGCCAGCAGTTACGACAGGCCTAATCAGCCCCAGCATTTT TRBV6-5 . . TRBJ1-5
CSASWVASYEQYF TGCAGTGCTAGTTGGGTGGCATCCTACGAGCAGTACTTC TRBV20-1 . . TRBJ2-7
CATRRGPEGTEAFF TGTGCCACCAGACGCGGGCCAGAGGGCACTGAAGCTTTCTTT TRBV24-1 . . TRBJ1-1
CASKGAAYEQYF TGTGCCAGCAAGGGGGCGGCCTACGAGCAGTACTTC TRBV7-9 TRBD1 few TRBJ2-7
CASSNGDFGEQFF TGTGCCAGCAGCAATGGAGATTTTGGGGAGCAGTTCTTC TRBV9 . few TRBJ2-1
CSARPDRDEQFF TGCAGTGCCCGACCTGACAGGGATGAGCAGTTCTTC TRBV20-1 TRBD1 . TRBJ2-1
CSARGGGADTQYF TGCAGTGCTAGAGGTGGCGGGGCCGATACGCAGTATTTT TRBV20-1 . . TRBJ2-3
CASSDTRNEQFF TGTGCCAGCAGCGACACCCGGAATGAGCAGTTCTTC TRBV9 . . TRBJ2-1
CSVTDLSYNEQFF TGCAGCGTAACGGACTTATCCTACAATGAGCAGTTCTTC TRBV29-1 . . TRBJ2-1
CSAGDRFSPLHF TGCAGCGCCGGGGACAGATTTTCACCCCTCCACTTT TRBV29-1 TRBD1 few TRBJ1-6
CASSNLGNPEQFF TGTGCCAGCAGTAACTTAGGGAACCCGGAGCAGTTCTTC TRBV2 . . TRBJ2-1
CASSRGGRGNQPQHF TGTGCTAGTTCGAGGGGGGGTAGGGGCAATCAGCCCCAGCATTTT TRBV12-5 . . TRBJ1-5
CASSQLFRGSRETQYF TGCGCCAGCAGCCAACTCTTCAGGGGAAGTAGAGAGACCCAGTACTTC TRBV4-1 . few TRBJ2-5
CASSSPTRRPYNEQFF TGTGCCAGCAGTTCCCCTACCCGGCGCCCTTACAATGAGCAGTTCTTC TRBV12-3/TRBV12-4 . few TRBJ2-1
CASSLALLAGGRTDTQYF TGTGCCAGCAGCTTAGCGTTGCTAGCGGGGGGGCGCACAGATACGCAGTATTTT TRBV7-6 TRBD2 . TRBJ2-3
CAIQEGGSNSPLHF TGTGCCATCCAAGAAGGGGGGAGCAATTCACCCCTCCACTTT TRBV10-3 . . TRBJ1-6
CASTGGGLEAFF TGTGCCAGCACCGGCGGTGGGTTAGAAGCTTTCTTT TRBV9 . . TRBJ1-1
CASSPGTGGGTDTQYF TGTGCCAGCAGCCCTGGGACAGGGGGCGGAACAGATACGCAGTATTTT TRBV9 TRBD1 few TRBJ2-3
CASSLVTGGNTIYF TGTGCCAGCAGCTTAGTGACAGGCGGAAACACCATATATTTT TRBV7-8 . . TRBJ1-3
CASRILAGQETQYF TGTGCCAGCAGAATCCTAGCGGGACAAGAGACCCAGTACTTC TRBV7-9 TRBD2 few TRBJ2-5
CASSLGVITGELFF TGTGCCAGCAGCTTAGGAGTCATTACCGGGGAGCTGTTTTTT TRBV11-2 . few TRBJ2-2
CASSLAGGEWNEQFF TGCGCCAGCAGCTTGGCTGGGGGAGAATGGAATGAGCAGTTCTTC TRBV5-1 . . TRBJ2-1
CASSPADTLKETQYF TGTGCCAGCAGTCCAGCTGACACTCTAAAAGAGACCCAGTACTTC TRBV25-1 . few TRBJ2-5
CASSLGQAGYNELDTQYF TGTGCCAGCAGTTTGGGTCAGGCAGGGTATAACGAGTTGGATACGCAGTATTTT TRBV28 . few TRBJ2-3
CASSTQIRTSGLQETQYF TGTGCCAGCAGCACCCAAATACGGACTAGCGGTCTCCAAGAGACCCAGTACTTC TRBV9 TRBD2 . TRBJ2-5
CASSTLSGTGYHEQYF TGTGCCAGCAGCACCCTGAGCGGGACAGGGTACCACGAGCAGTACTTC TRBV27 TRBD1 . TRBJ2-7
CSAREPRSRREKVKNIHYF TGCAGTGCTAGAGAGCCGCGAAGTCGTCGGGAGAAAGTCAAAAACATTCATTACTTC TRBV20-1 . . TRBJ2-4
CATSGQGYYGYTF TGTGCAACATCGGGGCAAGGATACTATGGCTACACCTTC TRBV12-3/TRBV12-4 . . TRBJ1-2
CASTASDTQYF TGTGCCAGCACCGCCTCGGATACGCAGTATTTT TRBV5-6 . few TRBJ2-3
CASSWGEAVSEKLFF TGTGCCAGCTCATGGGGGGAGGCGGTTAGTGAAAAACTGTTTTTT TRBV12-3/TRBV12-4 . once TRBJ1-4
CASSRGSVEQYF TGTGCCAGCAGTAGGGGGTCTGTCGAGCAGTACTTC TRBV6-5 . . TRBJ2-7
CASSITGVNTGELFF TGTGCCAGCAGTATAACAGGGGTGAACACCGGGGAGCTGTTTTTT TRBV12-3/TRBV12-4 TRBD1 . TRBJ2-2
CAISDTGSYYEQYF TGTGCCATCAGTGATACCGGGAGTTACTACGAGCAGTACTTC TRBV10-3 . few TRBJ2-7
CASSYVGGYTF TGTGCCAGCAGTTATGTGGGTGGCTACACCTTC TRBV6-6 . . TRBJ1-2
CASIGGADRGRTGELFF TGTGCCAGCATTGGGGGGGCGGACAGGGGAAGAACCGGGGAGCTGTTTTTT TRBV7-2 TRBD1 . TRBJ2-2
CSARPTGQGAYETQYF TGCAGTGCTAGGCCGACCGGACAGGGGGCCTATGAGACCCAGTACTTC TRBV20-1 TRBD1 few TRBJ2-5
CASSPTGGKDYGYTF TGCGCCAGCAGCCCCACAGGGGGCAAGGACTATGGCTACACCTTC TRBV5-1 TRBD1 . TRBJ1-2
CASSQARRSEQYF TGTGCCAGCAGCCAAGCCCGTCGGAGCGAGCAGTACTTC TRBV4-2 . . TRBJ2-7
CASSRESYSYEQYF TGTGCCAGCAGCCGGGAAAGTTATTCCTACGAGCAGTACTTC TRBV7-9 . . TRBJ2-7
CASSHGTPNEKLFF TGTGCCAGCAGCCATGGGACTCCTAATGAAAAACTGTTTTTT TRBV3-1 . . TRBJ1-4
CASSDFHPSTDTQYF TGCGCCAGCAGTGATTTTCACCCTAGCACAGATACGCAGTATTTT TRBV10-1 . . TRBJ2-3
CASSPTSGVPYNEQFF TGTGCCAGCAGCCCCACCTCTGGAGTTCCCTACAATGAGCAGTTCTTC TRBV7-2 . . TRBJ2-1
CASSSSGTYGYTF TGTGCCAGCAGCTCGTCCGGGACCTACGGCTACACCTTC TRBV13 . few TRBJ1-2
CASKDSRNEQFF TGTGCCAGCAAGGACAGTCGGAATGAGCAGTTCTTC TRBV4-2 . . TRBJ2-1
CASSVGMAVGGELFF TGTGCCAGCAGTGTGGGTATGGCGGTCGGCGGGGAGCTGTTTTTT TRBV25-1 . . TRBJ2-2
CSAEGKNPYEQYF TGCAGCGCAGAGGGGAAGAACCCCTACGAGCAGTACTTC TRBV29-1 . . TRBJ2-7
CSASKRLSKDEQYF TGCAGCGCTTCCAAGAGGCTGAGTAAGGACGAGCAGTACTTC TRBV29-1 . . TRBJ2-7
CASSGLAGEIKNIQYF TGTGCCAGCAGTGGACTAGCGGGAGAGATCAAAAACATTCAGTACTTC TRBV12-3/TRBV12-4 TRBD2 . TRBJ2-4
CASSLDVQFEEAFF TGTGCCAGCAGCTTGGATGTGCAATTTGAGGAAGCTTTCTTT TRBV5-5 . . TRBJ1-1
CASSLGGRGRQMNTGELFF TGTGCCAGCAGCTTAGGTGGGAGGGGGCGACAAATGAACACCGGGGAGCTGTTTTTT TRBV7-2 . few TRBJ2-2
CSVDPTSYNEQFF TGCAGCGTTGACCCTACTAGCTACAATGAGCAGTTCTTC TRBV29-1 . few TRBJ2-1
CASSQTGAPSYEQYF TGTGCCAGCAGTCAAACAGGAGCTCCTTCCTACGAGCAGTACTTC TRBV6-1 . few TRBJ2-7
CASSTKSSYNEQFF TGTGCCAGCAGCACCAAGAGCTCCTACAATGAGCAGTTCTTC TRBV6-5 . . TRBJ2-1